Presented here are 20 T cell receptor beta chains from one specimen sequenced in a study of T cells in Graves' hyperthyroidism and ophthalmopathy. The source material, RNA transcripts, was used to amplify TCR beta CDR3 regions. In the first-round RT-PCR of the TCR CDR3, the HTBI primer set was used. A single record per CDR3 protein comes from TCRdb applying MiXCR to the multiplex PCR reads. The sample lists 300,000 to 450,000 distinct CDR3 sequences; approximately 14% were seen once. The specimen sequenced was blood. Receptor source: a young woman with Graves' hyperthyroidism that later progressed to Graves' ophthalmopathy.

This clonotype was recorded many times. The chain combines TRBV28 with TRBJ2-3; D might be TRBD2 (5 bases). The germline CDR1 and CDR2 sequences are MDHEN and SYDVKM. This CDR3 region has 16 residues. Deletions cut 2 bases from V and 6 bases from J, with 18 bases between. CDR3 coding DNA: TGTGCCAGCAGTTTAGGTGTCGGGGTGTCGCGGGATACGCAGTATTTT. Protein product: CASSLGVGVSRDTQYF.

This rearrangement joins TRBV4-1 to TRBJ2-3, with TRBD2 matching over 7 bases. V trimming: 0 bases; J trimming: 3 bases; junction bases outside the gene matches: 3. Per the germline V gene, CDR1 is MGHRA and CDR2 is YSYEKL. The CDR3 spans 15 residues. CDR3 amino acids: CASSQDGGGTDTQYF. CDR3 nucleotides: TGCGCCAGCAGCCAAGATGGGGGGGGGACAGATACGCAGTATTTT.

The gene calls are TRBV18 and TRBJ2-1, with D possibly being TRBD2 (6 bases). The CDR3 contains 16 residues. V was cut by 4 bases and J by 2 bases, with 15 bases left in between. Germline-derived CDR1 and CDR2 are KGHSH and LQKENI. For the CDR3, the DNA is TGTGCCAGCTCACGGGCACGCGGGGTAACCTACAATGAGCAGTTCTTC. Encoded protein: CASSRARGVTYNEQFF.

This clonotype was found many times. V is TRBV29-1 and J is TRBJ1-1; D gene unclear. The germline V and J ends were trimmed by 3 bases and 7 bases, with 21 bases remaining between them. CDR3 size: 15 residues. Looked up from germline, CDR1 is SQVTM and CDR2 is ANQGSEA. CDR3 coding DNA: TGCAGCGTTGATATGGCAGCAACAAAAACCTATGAAGCTTTCTTT. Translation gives CSVDMAATKTYEAFF.

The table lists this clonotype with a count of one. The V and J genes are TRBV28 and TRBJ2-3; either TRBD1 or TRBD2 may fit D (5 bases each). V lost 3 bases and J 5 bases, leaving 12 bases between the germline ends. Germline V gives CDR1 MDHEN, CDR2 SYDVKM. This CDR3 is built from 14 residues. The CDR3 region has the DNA TGTGCCAGCAGTTTGTGGGTTGGGGGAGATACGCAGTATTTT. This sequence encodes CASSLWVGGDTQYF.

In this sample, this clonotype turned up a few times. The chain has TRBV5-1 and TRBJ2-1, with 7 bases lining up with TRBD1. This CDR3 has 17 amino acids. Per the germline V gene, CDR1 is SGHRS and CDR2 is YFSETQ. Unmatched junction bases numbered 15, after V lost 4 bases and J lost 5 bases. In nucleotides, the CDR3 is TGCGCCAGCAGCCCGCGACAGGGTTCCAGAACAGACAATGAGCAGTTCTTC. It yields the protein CASSPRQGSRTDNEQFF.

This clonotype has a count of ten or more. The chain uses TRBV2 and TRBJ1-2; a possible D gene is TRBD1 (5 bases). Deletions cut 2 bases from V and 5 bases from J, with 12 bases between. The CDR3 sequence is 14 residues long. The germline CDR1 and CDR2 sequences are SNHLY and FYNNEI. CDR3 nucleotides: TGTGCCAGCAGTGAATTTCTCGGGGCGTATGGCTACACCTTC. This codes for CASSEFLGAYGYTF.

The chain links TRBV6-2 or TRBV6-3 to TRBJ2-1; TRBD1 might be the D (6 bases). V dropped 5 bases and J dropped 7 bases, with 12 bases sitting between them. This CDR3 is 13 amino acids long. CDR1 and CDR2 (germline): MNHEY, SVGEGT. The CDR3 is CASSGGGDNEQFF. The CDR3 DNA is TGTGCCAGCAGTGGGGGCGGTGATAATGAGCAGTTCTTC.

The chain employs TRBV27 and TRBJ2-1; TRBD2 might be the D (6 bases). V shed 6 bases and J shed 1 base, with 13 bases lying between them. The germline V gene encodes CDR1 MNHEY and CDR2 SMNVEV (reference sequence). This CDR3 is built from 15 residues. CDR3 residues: CASSPGSWSYNEQFF. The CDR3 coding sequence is TGTGCCAGCAGCCCCGGGAGTTGGTCCTACAATGAGCAGTTCTTC.

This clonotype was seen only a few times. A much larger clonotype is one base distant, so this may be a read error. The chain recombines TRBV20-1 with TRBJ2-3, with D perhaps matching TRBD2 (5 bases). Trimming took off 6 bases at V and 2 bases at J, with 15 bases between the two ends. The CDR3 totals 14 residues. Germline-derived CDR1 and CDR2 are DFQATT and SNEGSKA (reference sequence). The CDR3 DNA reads TGCAGTGCCATCGCGGGCGGCCCCACAGATACGCAGTATTTT. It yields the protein CSAIAGGPTDTQYF.

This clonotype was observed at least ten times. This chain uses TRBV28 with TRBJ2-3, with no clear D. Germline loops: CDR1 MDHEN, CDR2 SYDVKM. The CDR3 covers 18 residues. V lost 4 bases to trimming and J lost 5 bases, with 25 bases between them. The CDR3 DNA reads TGTGCCAGCAGTTCTTATTGGGTAAGCCGTCCAGCGAAAGATACGCAGTATTTT. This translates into CASSSYWVSRPAKDTQYF.

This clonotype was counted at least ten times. CDR3 coding DNA: TGTGCCAGCAGTTACCTGCGGGGGGAGCAGTTCTTC. Protein product: CASSYLRGEQFF. The chain has TRBV6-2 or TRBV6-3 and TRBJ2-1; TRBD2 matches 7 bases. V was clipped by 2 bases and J by 10 bases; unmatched bases: 2. CDR1 and CDR2 (germline): MNHEY, SVGEGT. This CDR3 has 12 amino acids.

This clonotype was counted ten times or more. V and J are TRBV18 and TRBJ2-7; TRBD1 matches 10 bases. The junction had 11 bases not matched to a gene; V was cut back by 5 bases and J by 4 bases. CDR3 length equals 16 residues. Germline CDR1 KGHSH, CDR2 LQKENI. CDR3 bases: TGTGCCAGCTCATCAGGAAGACAGGGGGCAAAATACGAGCAGTACTTC. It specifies CASSSGRQGAKYEQYF.

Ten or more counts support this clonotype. CDR3 in amino acids: CASSLLAGGPLSSYNEQFF. CDR3 DNA: TGTGCCAGCAGTCTCTTAGCGGGAGGGCCACTTAGCTCCTACAATGAGCAGTTCTTC. The chain combines TRBV28 with TRBJ2-1, with 11 bases lining up with TRBD2. CDR1 is MDHEN and CDR2 is SYDVKM in the germline V gene. CDR3 size: 19 residues. Trimming cost V 5 bases and J 0 bases; bases outside gene matches: 12.

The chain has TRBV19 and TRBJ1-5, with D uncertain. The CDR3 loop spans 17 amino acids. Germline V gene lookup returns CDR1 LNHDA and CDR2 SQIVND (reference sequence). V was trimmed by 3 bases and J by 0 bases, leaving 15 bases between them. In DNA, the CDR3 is TGTGCCAGTAGTATTATAGGGCCGACTTATAGCAATCAGCCCCAGCATTTT. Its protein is CASSIIGPTYSNQPQHF.

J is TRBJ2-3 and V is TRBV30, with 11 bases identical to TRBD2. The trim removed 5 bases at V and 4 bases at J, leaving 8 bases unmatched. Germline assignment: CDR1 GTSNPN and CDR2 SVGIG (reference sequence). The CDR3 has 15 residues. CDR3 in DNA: TGTGCCTGGGATACTAGCGGGAGAGGCTCAGATACGCAGTATTTT. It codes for CAWDTSGRGSDTQYF.

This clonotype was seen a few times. The CDR3 region is CASSQAGQGLVSEQYF. The CDR3 DNA sequence: TGCGCCAGCAGCCAAGCCGGGCAGGGGTTGGTTTCCGAGCAGTACTTC. V usage is TRBV4-3 and J usage is TRBJ2-7, with D maybe TRBD1 (6 bases). Germline V CDR1 and CDR2: LGHNA, YSLEER. The V end lost 1 base, the J end lost 6 bases, and 19 bases lay between the germline ends. The CDR3 totals 16 residues.

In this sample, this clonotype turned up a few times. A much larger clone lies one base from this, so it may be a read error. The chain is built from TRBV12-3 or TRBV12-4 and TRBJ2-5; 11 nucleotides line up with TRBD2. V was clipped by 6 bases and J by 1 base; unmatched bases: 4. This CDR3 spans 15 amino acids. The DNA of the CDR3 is TGTGCCAGCAGCATAGCGGGAGGGCCCCAAGAGACCCAGTACTTC. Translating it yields CASSIAGGPQETQYF.

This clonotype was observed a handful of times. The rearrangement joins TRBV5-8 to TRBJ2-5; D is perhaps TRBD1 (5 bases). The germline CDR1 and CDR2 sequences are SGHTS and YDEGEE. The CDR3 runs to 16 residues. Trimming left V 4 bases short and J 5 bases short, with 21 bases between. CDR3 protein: CASSQGWPGNQETQYF. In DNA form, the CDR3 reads TGTGCCAGCAGCCAAGGATGGCCAGGGAATCAGGAGACCCAGTACTTC.

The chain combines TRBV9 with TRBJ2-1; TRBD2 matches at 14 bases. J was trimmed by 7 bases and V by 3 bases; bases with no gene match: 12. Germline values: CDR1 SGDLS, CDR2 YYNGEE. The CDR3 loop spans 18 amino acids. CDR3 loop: CASSARGGLAGVGNEQFF. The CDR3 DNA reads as TGTGCCAGCAGCGCTAGAGGGGGACTAGCGGGAGTTGGTAATGAGCAGTTCTTC.